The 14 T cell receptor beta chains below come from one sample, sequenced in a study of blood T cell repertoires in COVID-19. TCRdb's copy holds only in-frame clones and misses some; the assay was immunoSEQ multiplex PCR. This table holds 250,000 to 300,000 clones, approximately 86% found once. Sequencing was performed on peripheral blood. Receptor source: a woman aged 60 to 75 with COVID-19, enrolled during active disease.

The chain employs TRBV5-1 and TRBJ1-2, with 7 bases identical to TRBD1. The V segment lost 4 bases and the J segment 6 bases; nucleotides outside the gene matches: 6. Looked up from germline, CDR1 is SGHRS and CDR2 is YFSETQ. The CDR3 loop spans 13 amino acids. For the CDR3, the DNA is TGCGCCAGCAGCGCGGGACAGTTGGATGGCTACACCTTC. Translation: CASSAGQLDGYTF.

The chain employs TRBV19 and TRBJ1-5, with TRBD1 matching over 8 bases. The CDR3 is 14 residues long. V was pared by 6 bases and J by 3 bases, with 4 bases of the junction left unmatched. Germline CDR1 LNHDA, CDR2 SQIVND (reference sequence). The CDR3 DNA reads TGTGCCAGTAGGCCACAGGGGGTCAATCAGCCCCAGCATTTT. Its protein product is CASRPQGVNQPQHF.

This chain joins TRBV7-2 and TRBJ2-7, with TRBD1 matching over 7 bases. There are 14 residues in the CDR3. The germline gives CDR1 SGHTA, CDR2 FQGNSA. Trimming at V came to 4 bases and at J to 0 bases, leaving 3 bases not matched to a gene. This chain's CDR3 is CASSSHRGSYEQYF. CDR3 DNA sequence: TGTGCCAGCAGCTCCCACAGGGGCTCCTACGAGCAGTACTTC.

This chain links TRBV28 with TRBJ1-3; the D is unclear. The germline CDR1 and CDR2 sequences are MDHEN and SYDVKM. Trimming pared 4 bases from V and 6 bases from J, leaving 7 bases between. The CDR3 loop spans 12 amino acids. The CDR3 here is CASSSLVNTIYF. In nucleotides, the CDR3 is TGTGCCAGCAGTTCTCTCGTAAACACCATATATTTT.

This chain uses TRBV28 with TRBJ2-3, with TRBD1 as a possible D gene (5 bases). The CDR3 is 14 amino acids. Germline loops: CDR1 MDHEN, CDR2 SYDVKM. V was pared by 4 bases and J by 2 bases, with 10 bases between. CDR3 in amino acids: CASSSRGYTDTQYF. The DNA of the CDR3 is TGTGCCAGCAGTTCTAGGGGATACACAGATACGCAGTATTTT. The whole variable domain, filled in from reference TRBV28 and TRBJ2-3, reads DVKVTQSSRYLVKRTGEKVFLECVQDMDHENMFWYRQDPGLGLRLIYFSYDVKMKEKGDIPEGYSVSREKKERFSLILESASTNQTSMYLCASSSRGYTDTQYFGPGTRLTVL.

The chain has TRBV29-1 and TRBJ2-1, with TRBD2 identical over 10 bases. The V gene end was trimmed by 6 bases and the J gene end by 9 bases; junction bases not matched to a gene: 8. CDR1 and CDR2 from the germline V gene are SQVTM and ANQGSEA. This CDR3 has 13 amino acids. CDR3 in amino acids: CSVTLAGNGEQFF. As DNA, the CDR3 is TGCAGCGTCACACTAGCGGGAAACGGTGAGCAGTTCTTC.

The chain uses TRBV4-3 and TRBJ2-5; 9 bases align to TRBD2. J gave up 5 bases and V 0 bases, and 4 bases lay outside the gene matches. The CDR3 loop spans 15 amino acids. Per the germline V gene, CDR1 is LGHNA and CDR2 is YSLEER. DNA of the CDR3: TGCGCCAGCAGCCAAGAGGCGGGAGGGGTTGAGACCCAGTACTTC. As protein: CASSQEAGGVETQYF.

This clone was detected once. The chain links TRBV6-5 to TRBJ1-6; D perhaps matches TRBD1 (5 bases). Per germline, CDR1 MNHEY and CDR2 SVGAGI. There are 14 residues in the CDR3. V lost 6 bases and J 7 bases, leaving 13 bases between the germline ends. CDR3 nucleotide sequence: TGTGCCAGCAGCCCCCAGGGTCACAATTCACCCCTCCACTTT. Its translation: CASSPQGHNSPLHF.

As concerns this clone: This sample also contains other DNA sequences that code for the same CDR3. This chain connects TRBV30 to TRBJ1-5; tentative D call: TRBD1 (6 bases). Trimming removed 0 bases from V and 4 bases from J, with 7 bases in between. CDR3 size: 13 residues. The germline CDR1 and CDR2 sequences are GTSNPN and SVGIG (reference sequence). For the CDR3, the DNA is TGTGCCTGGAGTGTTGACAGGAATCAGCCCCAGCATTTT. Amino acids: CAWSVDRNQPQHF.

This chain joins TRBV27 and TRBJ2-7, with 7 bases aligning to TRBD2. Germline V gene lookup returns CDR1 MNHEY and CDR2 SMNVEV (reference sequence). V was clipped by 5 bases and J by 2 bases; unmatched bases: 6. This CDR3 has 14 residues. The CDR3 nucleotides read TGTGCCAGCAGTCGTAGGGAGGGAGCCTACGAGCAGTACTTC. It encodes CASSRREGAYEQYF.

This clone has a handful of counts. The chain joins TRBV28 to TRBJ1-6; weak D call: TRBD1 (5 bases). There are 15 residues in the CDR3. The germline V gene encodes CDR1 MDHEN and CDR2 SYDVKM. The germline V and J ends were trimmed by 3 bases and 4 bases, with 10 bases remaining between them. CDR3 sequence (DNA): TGTGCCAGCAGTTTGGGGGGGATTTATAATTCACCCCTCCACTTT. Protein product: CASSLGGIYNSPLHF.

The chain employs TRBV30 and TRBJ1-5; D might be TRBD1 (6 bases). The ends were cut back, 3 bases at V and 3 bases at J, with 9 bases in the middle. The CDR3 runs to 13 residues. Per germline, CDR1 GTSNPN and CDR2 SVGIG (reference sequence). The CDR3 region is CAWRGAPNQPQHF. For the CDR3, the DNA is TGTGCCTGGAGGGGGGCGCCCAATCAGCCCCAGCATTTT.

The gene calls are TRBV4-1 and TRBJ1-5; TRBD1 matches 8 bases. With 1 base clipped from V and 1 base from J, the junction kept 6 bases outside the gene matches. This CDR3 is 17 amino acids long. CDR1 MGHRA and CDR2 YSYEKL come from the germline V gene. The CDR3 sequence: CASSQGRQGLSNQPQHF. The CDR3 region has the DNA TGCGCCAGCAGCCAAGGACGACAGGGGCTGAGCAATCAGCCCCAGCATTTT.

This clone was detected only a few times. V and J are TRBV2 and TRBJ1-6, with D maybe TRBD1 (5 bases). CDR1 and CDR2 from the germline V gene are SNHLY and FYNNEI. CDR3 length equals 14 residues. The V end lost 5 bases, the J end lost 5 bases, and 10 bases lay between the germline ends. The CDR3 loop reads CASSIRADNSPLHF. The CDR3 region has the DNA TGTGCCAGCAGTATCAGGGCGGATAATTCACCCCTCCACTTT.